The 25 T cell receptor beta chains below come from one sample, sequenced in a study of T cell changes during pregnancy in multiple sclerosis. TCRdb's table, derived via immunoSEQ multiplex PCR, lists solely in-frame clones and lacks some. The table has roughly 15,000 clones, just under 85% seen once. The source was CD8+ T cells from peripheral blood mononuclear cells, collected in the second trimester of pregnancy. These receptors came from a female donor in good health, enrolled as a control in a pregnancy study.

This chain connects TRBV28 to TRBJ1-5, with TRBD1 matching over 9 bases. Germline CDR1 is MDHEN and CDR2 is SYDVKM. J gave up 7 bases and V 5 bases, and 6 bases lay outside the gene matches. The CDR3 contains 14 residues. CDR3 sequence: CASSQGQGHQPQHF. As DNA, the CDR3 is TGTGCCAGCAGTCAGGGACAGGGTCACCAGCCCCAGCATTTT.

This chain connects TRBV21-1 to TRBJ2-2; TRBD1 is the table's D call and was not checked against the DNA. TRBV21-1 is described as a pseudogene. The CDR3 runs to 18 residues. This CDR3 reads CASSTSEGTGGDTGELFF. CDR3 bases: TGTGCCAGCAGCACGAGCGAAGGGACAGGTGGGGACACCGGGGAGCTGTTTTTT.

This clone showed up just a few times. This chain connects TRBV7-3 to TRBJ1-1; unclear D gene. This CDR3 has 14 amino acids. Germline V gene lookup returns CDR1 SGHTA and CDR2 FQGTGA. V gave up 5 bases and J gave up 3 bases, with 13 bases separating them. The CDR3 reads CASSPVGSDTEAFF. The CDR3 DNA reads as TGTGCCAGCAGCCCCGTGGGCTCGGACACTGAAGCTTTCTTT.

This clone was recorded once. The J gene is TRBJ1-2, the V gene TRBV7-9; D possibly corresponds to TRBD1 (5 bases). This CDR3 has 13 amino acids. Germline V gene sequence: CDR1 SEHNR, CDR2 FQNEAQ (reference sequence). V lost 0 bases and J 8 bases, leaving 10 bases between the germline ends. The CDR3 loop reads CASSLAMTEGYTF. DNA of the CDR3: TGTGCCAGCAGCTTAGCAATGACAGAGGGCTACACCTTC.

The V gene is TRBV4-3, the J gene TRBJ1-1; D possibly corresponds to TRBD1 (5 bases). Germline V gene lookup returns CDR1 LGHNA and CDR2 YSLEER. Trimming took off 0 bases at V and 1 base at J, with 12 bases between the two ends. The CDR3 runs to 16 residues. Here the CDR3 reads CASSQDRRTPNTEAFF. CDR3 nucleotides: TGCGCCAGCAGCCAAGATCGCCGGACACCGAACACTGAAGCTTTCTTT.

This sequence joins TRBV28 and TRBJ1-5; D not resolved. The V end was cut by 6 bases, the J end by 4 bases, with 19 bases between. This CDR3 has 16 amino acids. Germline-derived CDR1 and CDR2 are MDHEN and SYDVKM. CDR3 loop: CASSRTSPGRNQPQHF. CDR3 in DNA: TGTGCCAGCAGCCGGACTTCGCCGGGTCGGAATCAGCCCCAGCATTTT. Drawing the rest from reference TRBV28 and TRBJ1-5, the complete variable domain is DVKVTQSSRYLVKRTGEKVFLECVQDMDHENMFWYRQDPGLGLRLIYFSYDVKMKEKGDIPEGYSVSREKKERFSLILESASTNQTSMYLCASSRTSPGRNQPQHFGDGTRLSIL.

This clone is medium-sized in the sample. The rearrangement uses TRBV4-3 and TRBJ2-1; 9 bases are shared with TRBD2. There are 15 residues in the CDR3. Germline CDR1 is LGHNA and CDR2 is YSLEER. Trimming at V came to 3 bases and at J to 4 bases, leaving 4 bases not matched to a gene. This chain's CDR3 is CASSQTSGIYNEQFF. The CDR3, as DNA: TGCGCCAGCAGCCAGACTAGCGGAATTTACAATGAGCAGTTCTTC.

This clone rates as large. The chain has TRBV7-9 and TRBJ1-1, with TRBD1 matching 8 bases. The V gene's germline CDR1 is SEHNR and CDR2 FQNEAQ (reference sequence). The CDR3 extends over 13 amino acids. Germline trimming cut 5 bases from V and 6 bases from J; bases unmatched to any gene: 5. This CDR3 is CASSPQGEAEAFF. As DNA, the CDR3 is TGTGCCAGCAGCCCACAGGGGGAGGCTGAAGCTTTCTTT.

V and J are TRBV18 and TRBJ1-3; D might be TRBD1 (6 bases). The V and J ends lost 4 bases and 4 bases respectively, with 8 bases between them. The germline gives CDR1 KGHSH, CDR2 LQKENI. The CDR3 sequence is 13 residues long. In DNA, the CDR3 is TGTGCCAGCTCACTCGGGACAGGAAACACCATATATTTT. Protein: CASSLGTGNTIYF.

The V gene is TRBV12-5, the J gene TRBJ2-4; the D is unclear. The V and J ends lost 1 base and 10 bases respectively, with 8 bases between them. The V gene's germline CDR1 is LGHNT and CDR2 FRNRAP. CDR3 length equals 12 residues. Here the CDR3 DNA reads TGTGCTAGTGGTTTGGATACACCAATTCAGTACTTC. Translated: CASGLDTPIQYF.

The table lists this clone with a count of one. The chain has TRBV7-9 and TRBJ1-2; weak D call: TRBD1 (6 bases). The CDR3 has 13 residues. Trimming cost V 3 bases and J 6 bases, with 11 bases left between them. Germline CDR1 reads SEHNR; CDR2 reads FQNEAQ (reference sequence). Here the CDR3 DNA reads TGTGCCAGCAGCTTCGGGGGGCGGGATGGCTACACCTTC. This gives the protein CASSFGGRDGYTF.

This clone was seen once. The V and J genes are TRBV27 and TRBJ1-2; D is possibly TRBD1 (6 bases). The germline V gene encodes CDR1 MNHEY and CDR2 SMNVEV (reference sequence). V gave up 2 bases and J gave up 8 bases, with 12 bases separating them. The CDR3 extends over 13 amino acids. CDR3: CASSLGGGVGYTF. CDR3 nucleotides: TGTGCCAGCAGTTTAGGGGGGGGCGTAGGCTACACCTTC.

This chain connects TRBV5-8 to TRBJ2-1; 11 nucleotides match TRBD2. The V gene end was trimmed by 4 bases and the J gene end by 8 bases; junction bases not matched to a gene: 8. The CDR3 length is 15 residues. Germline V gene sequence: CDR1 SGHTS, CDR2 YDEGEE. CDR3 protein: CASSPLAGGPDEQFF. The CDR3 DNA reads as TGTGCCAGCAGCCCTTTAGCGGGGGGGCCGGATGAGCAGTTCTTC.

This chain connects TRBV4-3 to TRBJ2-7; D might be TRBD2 (6 bases). The CDR3 totals 15 residues. Germline CDR1 reads LGHNA; CDR2 reads YSLEER. V dropped 4 bases and J dropped 1 base, with 14 bases sitting between them. The CDR3 loop reads CASSPTSGGSYEQYF. DNA for the CDR3: TGCGCCAGCAGCCCCACCTCTGGGGGGTCCTACGAGCAGTACTTC.

The J gene is TRBJ2-6, the V gene TRBV11-3; TRBD1 matches 9 bases. Germline trimming cut 1 base from V and 0 bases from J; bases unmatched to any gene: 1. This CDR3 is 17 amino acids long. In germline, CDR1 is SGHNT, CDR2 YENEEA. This CDR3 reads CASSLGTGDSGANVLTF. CDR3 sequence (DNA): TGTGCCAGCAGCTTAGGGACAGGGGACTCTGGGGCCAACGTCCTGACTTTC.

The genes are TRBV9 and TRBJ2-1; perhaps TRBD2 as D (7 bases). V was shortened by 4 bases and J by 0 bases, with 17 bases between the two germline ends. Germline-derived CDR1 and CDR2 are SGDLS and YYNGEE. The CDR3 has 17 residues. Here the CDR3 reads CASSPGGGASSYNEQFF. The CDR3 DNA is TGTGCCAGCAGCCCCGGAGGGGGGGCGAGCTCCTACAATGAGCAGTTCTTC.

This rearrangement joins TRBV5-1 to TRBJ1-2; D is undetermined. The CDR3 runs 15 residues. Germline values: CDR1 SGHRS, CDR2 YFSETQ. Deletions cut 2 bases from V and 3 bases from J, with 14 bases between. The CDR3 nucleotides read TGCGCCAGCAGCTTCTCAGGTTCGCCCGACTATGGCTACACCTTC. Residues: CASSFSGSPDYGYTF.

CDR3 amino acids: CASSPQLHSKPQHF. In nucleotides, the CDR3 is TGTGCCAGCAGCCCACAGCTTCACTCCAAGCCCCAGCATTTT. The chain uses TRBV6-5 and TRBJ1-5; D is unclear. Per the germline V gene, CDR1 is MNHEY and CDR2 is SVGAGI. The germline V and J ends were trimmed by 6 bases and 8 bases, with 17 bases remaining between them. This CDR3 contains 14 residues.

This clone came up once. CDR3 loop: CASSADRDTDTQYF. For the CDR3, the DNA is TGCGCCAGCAGCGCGGACAGGGACACAGATACGCAGTATTTT. The chain combines TRBV5-1 with TRBJ2-3; 8 bases are shared with TRBD1. Germline lookup yields CDR1 SGHRS and CDR2 YFSETQ. The CDR3 sequence is 14 residues long. The ends lost 4 bases at V and 2 bases at J; junction bases unmatched: 3.

The V gene is TRBV9, the J gene TRBJ1-4; the D gene is possibly TRBD1 (5 bases). The CDR3 runs 11 residues. In germline, CDR1 is SGDLS, CDR2 YYNGEE. V lost 4 bases and J 10 bases, leaving 8 bases between the germline ends. The CDR3 sequence is CASSPGGKLFF. CDR3 bases: TGTGCCAGCAGCCCCGGGGGAAAACTGTTTTTT.

This sequence joins TRBV6-1 and TRBJ2-7; D is possibly TRBD1 (5 bases). There are 14 residues in the CDR3. V was trimmed by 6 bases and J by 0 bases, leaving 12 bases between them. Germline V lookup: CDR1 MNHNS, CDR2 SASEGT. The CDR3: CASSQRGSSYEQYF. The CDR3 region has the DNA TGTGCCAGCAGCCAAAGGGGCTCCTCCTACGAGCAGTACTTC.

This clone was seen only once. This sequence joins TRBV6-5 and TRBJ2-1, with D possibly being TRBD1 (6 bases). This CDR3 has 12 amino acids. Trimming took off 5 bases at V and 8 bases at J, with 10 bases between the two ends. Germline CDR1 and CDR2: MNHEY and SVGAGI. CDR3 nucleotides: TGTGCCAGCAGTCCACAGGGCTATGAGCAGTTCTTC. Residues: CASSPQGYEQFF.

The J gene is TRBJ1-2, the V gene TRBV27, with D hard to call. CDR1 is MNHEY and CDR2 is SMNVEV in the germline V gene (reference sequence). V lost 2 bases and J lost 0, with 13 bases in between. There are 16 residues in the CDR3. The CDR3 is CASSLAASMANYGYTF. CDR3 bases: TGTGCCAGCAGTTTAGCGGCCTCTATGGCTAACTATGGCTACACCTTC.

The chain recombines TRBV4-3 with TRBJ2-7; 14 bases line up with TRBD2. The CDR3 length is 15 residues. Per germline, CDR1 LGHNA and CDR2 YSLEER. J was trimmed by 3 bases and V by 3 bases; bases with no gene match: 1. This CDR3 reads CASSQGLAGDYEQYF. The CDR3 DNA reads as TGCGCCAGCAGCCAGGGACTAGCGGGGGACTACGAGCAGTACTTC.

This chain uses TRBV7-9 with TRBJ2-3, with D possibly matching TRBD1 (6 bases). CDR1 is SEHNR, CDR2 FQNEAQ, per germline (reference sequence). With 4 bases removed from V and 2 bases from J, the gap between germline ends came to 13 bases. The CDR3 runs 15 residues. CDR3 sequence (DNA): TGTGCCAGCAGCTCCTCAGGGGTCTCCACAGATACGCAGTATTTT. The encoded protein is CASSSSGVSTDTQYF.